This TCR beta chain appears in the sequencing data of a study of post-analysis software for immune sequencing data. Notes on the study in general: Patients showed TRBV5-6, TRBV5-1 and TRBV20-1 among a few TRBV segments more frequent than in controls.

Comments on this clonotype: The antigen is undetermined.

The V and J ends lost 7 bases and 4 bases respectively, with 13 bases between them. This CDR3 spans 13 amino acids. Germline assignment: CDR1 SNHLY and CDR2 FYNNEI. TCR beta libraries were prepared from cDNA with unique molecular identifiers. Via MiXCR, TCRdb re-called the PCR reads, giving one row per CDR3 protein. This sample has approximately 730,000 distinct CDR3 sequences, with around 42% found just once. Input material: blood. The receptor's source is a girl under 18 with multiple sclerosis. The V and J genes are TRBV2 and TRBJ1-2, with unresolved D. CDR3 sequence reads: CASIFWQSYGYTF. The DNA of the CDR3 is TGTGCCAGCATCTTTTGGCAGTCCTATGGCTACACCTTC.